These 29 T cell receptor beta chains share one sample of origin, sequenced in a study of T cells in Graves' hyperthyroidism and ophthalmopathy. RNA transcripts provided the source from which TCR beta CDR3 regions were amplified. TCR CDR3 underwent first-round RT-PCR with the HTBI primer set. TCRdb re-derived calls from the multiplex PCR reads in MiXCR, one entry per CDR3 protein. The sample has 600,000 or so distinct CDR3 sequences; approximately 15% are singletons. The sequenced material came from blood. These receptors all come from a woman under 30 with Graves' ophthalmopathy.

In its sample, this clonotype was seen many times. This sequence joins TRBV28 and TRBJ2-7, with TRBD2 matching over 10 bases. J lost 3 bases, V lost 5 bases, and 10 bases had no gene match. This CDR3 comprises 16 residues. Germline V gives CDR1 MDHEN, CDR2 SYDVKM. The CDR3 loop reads CASSLRAGGSYYEQYF. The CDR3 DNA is TGTGCCAGCAGTCTACGAGCGGGAGGGTCGTACTACGAGCAGTACTTC.

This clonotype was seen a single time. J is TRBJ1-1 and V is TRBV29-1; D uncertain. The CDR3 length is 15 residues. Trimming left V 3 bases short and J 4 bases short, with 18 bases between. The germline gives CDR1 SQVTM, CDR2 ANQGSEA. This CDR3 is CSVDGSTSRGTEAFF. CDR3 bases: TGCAGCGTTGATGGTTCCACGTCTCGGGGCACTGAAGCTTTCTTT.

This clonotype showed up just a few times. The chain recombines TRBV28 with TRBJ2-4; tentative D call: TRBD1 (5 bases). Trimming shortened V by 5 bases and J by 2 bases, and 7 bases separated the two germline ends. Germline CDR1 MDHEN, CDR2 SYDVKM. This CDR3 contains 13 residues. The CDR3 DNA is TGTGCCAGCAGTCACAGGTCCAAAAACATTCAGTACTTC. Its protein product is CASSHRSKNIQYF.

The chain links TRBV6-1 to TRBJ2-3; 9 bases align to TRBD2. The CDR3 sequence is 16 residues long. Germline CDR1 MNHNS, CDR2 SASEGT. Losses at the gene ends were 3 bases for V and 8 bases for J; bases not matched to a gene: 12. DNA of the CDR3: TGTGCCAGCAGTGAGCGACTAGCGGTGTTTTTAGGTACGCAGTATTTT. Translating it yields CASSERLAVFLGTQYF.

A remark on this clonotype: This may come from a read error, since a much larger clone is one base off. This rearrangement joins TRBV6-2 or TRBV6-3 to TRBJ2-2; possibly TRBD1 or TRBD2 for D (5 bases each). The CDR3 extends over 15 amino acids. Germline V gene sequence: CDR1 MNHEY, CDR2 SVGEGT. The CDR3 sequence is CVSSRDPPNTGELFF. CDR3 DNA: TGTGTCAGCAGCCGGGACCCCCCGAACACCGGGGAGCTGTTTTTT.

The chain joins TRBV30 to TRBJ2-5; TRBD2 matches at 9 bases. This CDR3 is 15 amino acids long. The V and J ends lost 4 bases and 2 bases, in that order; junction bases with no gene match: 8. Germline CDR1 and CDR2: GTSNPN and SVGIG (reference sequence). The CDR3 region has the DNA TGTGCCTGGATGGCTCTAGCGGGGAGTCAAGAGACCCAGTACTTC. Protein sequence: CAWMALAGSQETQYF.

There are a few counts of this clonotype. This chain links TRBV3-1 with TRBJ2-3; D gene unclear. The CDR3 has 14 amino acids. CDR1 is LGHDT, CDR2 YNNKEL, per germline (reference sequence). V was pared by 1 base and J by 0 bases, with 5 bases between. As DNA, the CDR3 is TGTGCCAGCAGCCAAGTAGCTAGCACAGATACGCAGTATTTT. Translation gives CASSQVASTDTQYF.

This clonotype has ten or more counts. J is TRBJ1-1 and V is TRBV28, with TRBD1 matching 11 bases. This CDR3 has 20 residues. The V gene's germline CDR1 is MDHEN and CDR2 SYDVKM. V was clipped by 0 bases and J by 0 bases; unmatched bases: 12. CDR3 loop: CASSLWDRGLRGDLNTEAFF. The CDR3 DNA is TGTGCCAGCAGTTTATGGGACAGGGGGCTCAGGGGGGACTTGAACACTGAAGCTTTCTTT.

The chain's CDR3 is CSASRDRAGTEAFF. In nucleotides, the CDR3 is TGCAGTGCTTCCAGAGACAGGGCGGGCACTGAAGCTTTCTTT. The chain combines TRBV20-1 with TRBJ1-1, with 7 bases fitting TRBD1. The V gene end was trimmed by 5 bases and the J gene end by 4 bases; junction bases not matched to a gene: 10. This CDR3 region has 14 residues. CDR1 is DFQATT and CDR2 is SNEGSKA in the germline V gene (reference sequence).

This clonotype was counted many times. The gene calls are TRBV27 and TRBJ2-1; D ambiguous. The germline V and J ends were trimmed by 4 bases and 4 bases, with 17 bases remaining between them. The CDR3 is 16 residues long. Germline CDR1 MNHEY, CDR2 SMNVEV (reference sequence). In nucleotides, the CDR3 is TGTGCCAGCAGTTCCACTGCCCAAGTGAGATACAATGAGCAGTTCTTC. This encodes CASSSTAQVRYNEQFF.

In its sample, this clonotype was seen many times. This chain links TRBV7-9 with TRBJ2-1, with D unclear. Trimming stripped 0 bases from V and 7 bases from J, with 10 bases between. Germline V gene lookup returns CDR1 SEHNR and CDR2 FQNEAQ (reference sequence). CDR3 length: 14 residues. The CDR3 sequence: CASSLAPGRNEQFF. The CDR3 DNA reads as TGTGCCAGCAGCTTAGCGCCAGGAAGGAATGAGCAGTTCTTC.

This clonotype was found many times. CDR3 region: CASSPVGSRNTEAFF. DNA of the CDR3: TGTGCCAGCAGTCCAGTGGGCAGTCGGAACACTGAAGCTTTCTTT. The V gene is TRBV7-9, the J gene TRBJ1-1; D is uncertain. The CDR3 is 15 residues long. V dropped 6 bases and J dropped 1 base, with 15 bases sitting between them. From germline, CDR1 is SEHNR and CDR2 FQNEAQ (reference sequence).

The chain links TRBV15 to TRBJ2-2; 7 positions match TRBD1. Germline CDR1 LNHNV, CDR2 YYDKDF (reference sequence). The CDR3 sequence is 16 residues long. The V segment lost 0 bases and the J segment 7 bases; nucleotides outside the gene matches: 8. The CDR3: CATSREMRGQGGELFF. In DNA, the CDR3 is TGTGCCACCAGCAGAGAGATGAGGGGGCAAGGCGGGGAGCTGTTTTTT.

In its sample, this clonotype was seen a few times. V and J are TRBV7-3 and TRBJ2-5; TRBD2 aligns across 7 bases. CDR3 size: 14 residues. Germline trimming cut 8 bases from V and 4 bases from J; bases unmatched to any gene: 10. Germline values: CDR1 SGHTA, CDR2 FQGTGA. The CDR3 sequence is CASSMGGDGETQYF. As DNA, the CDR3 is TGTGCCAGCTCCATGGGGGGGGATGGAGAGACCCAGTACTTC.

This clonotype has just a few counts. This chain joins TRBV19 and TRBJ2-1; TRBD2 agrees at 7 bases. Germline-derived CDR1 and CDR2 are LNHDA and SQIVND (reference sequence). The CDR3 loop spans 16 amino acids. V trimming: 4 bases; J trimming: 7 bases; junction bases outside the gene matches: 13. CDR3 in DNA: TGTGCCAGTAGTAATCTTCCGGGACTACCGAGGAATGAGCAGTTCTTC. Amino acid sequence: CASSNLPGLPRNEQFF.

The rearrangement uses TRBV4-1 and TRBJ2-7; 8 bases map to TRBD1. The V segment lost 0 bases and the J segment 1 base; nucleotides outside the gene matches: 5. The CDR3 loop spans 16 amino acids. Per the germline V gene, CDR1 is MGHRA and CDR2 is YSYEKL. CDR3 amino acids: CASSQDGQGISYEQYF. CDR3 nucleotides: TGCGCCAGCAGCCAAGACGGACAGGGCATTTCCTACGAGCAGTACTTC.

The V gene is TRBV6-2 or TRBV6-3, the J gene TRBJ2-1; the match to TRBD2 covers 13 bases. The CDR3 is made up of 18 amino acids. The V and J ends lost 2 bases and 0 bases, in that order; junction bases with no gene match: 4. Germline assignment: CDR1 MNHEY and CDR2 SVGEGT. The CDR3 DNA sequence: TGTGCCAGCAGTTACCCGACTAGCGGGAGGACCTCCTACAATGAGCAGTTCTTC. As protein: CASSYPTSGRTSYNEQFF.

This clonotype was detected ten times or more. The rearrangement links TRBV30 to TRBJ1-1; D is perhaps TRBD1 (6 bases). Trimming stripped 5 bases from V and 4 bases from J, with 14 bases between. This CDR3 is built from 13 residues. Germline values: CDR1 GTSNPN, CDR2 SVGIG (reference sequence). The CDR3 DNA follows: TGTGCCTGGCACACAGGGATGGGCACTGAAGCTTTCTTT. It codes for CAWHTGMGTEAFF.

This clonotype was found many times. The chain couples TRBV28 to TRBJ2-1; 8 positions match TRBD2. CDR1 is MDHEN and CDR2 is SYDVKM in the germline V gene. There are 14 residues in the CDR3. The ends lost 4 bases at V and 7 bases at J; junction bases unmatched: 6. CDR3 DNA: TGTGCCAGCAGTTATAGCGGGACTGGGAATGAGCAGTTCTTC. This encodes CASSYSGTGNEQFF.

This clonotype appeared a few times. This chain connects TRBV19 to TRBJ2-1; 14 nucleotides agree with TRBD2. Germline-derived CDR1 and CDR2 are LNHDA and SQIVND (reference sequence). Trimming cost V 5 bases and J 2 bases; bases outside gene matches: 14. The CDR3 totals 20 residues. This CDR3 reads CASSANPPGLAGDPYNEQFF. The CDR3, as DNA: TGTGCCAGTAGTGCCAATCCGCCGGGACTAGCGGGAGATCCCTACAATGAGCAGTTCTTC.

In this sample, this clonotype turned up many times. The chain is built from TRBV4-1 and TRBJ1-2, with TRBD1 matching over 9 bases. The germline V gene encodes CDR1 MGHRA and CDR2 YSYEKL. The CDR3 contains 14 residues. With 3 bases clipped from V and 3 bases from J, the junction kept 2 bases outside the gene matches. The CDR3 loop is CASSQRTGDYGYTF. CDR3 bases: TGCGCCAGCAGCCAGCGGACAGGGGACTATGGCTACACCTTC.

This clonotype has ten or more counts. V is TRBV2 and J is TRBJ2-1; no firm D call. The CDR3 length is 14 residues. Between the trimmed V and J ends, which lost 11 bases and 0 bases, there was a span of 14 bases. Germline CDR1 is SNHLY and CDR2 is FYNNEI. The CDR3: CAAYYTSSYNEQFF. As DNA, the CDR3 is TGTGCCGCCTATTATACAAGCTCCTACAATGAGCAGTTCTTC.

The CDR3 spells CASSLLLGPLHF. The CDR3 DNA is TGTGCCAGCAGTCTCCTCTTGGGGCCCCTCCACTTT. This chain joins TRBV27 and TRBJ1-6; no firm D call. Trimming shortened V by 5 bases and J by 13 bases, and 12 bases separated the two germline ends. The CDR3 spans 12 residues. CDR1 and CDR2 from the germline V gene are MNHEY and SMNVEV (reference sequence).

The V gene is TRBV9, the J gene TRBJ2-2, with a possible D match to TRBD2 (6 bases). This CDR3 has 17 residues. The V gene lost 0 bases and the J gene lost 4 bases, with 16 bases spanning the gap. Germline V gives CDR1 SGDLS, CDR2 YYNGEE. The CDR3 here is CASSVGGGELGTGELFF. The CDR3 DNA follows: TGTGCCAGCAGCGTAGGAGGAGGGGAGCTTGGCACCGGGGAGCTGTTTTTT.

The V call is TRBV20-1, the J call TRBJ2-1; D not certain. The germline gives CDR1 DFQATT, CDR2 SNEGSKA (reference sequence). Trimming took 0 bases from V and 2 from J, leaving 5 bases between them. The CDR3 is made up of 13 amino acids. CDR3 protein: CSAREEPYNEQFF. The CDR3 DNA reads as TGCAGTGCTAGAGAAGAACCCTACAATGAGCAGTTCTTC.

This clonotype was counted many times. CDR3 nucleotides: TGTGCCAGCAGGGCGGGAGTGGGGTACAATGAGCAGTTCTTC. It is translated as CASRAGVGYNEQFF. The rearrangement uses TRBV12-3 or TRBV12-4 and TRBJ2-1; 7 bases map to TRBD2. Trimming cost V 6 bases and J 4 bases; bases outside gene matches: 6. CDR3 size: 14 residues.

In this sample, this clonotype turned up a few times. The CDR3 spells CSAISGGTQETQYF. DNA of the CDR3: TGCAGTGCCATAAGCGGGGGGACTCAAGAGACCCAGTACTTC. The gene calls are TRBV20-1 and TRBJ2-5; 9 bases fit TRBD2. Trimming cost V 6 bases and J 2 bases; bases outside gene matches: 7. The CDR3 consists of 14 residues. Germline V CDR1 and CDR2: DFQATT, SNEGSKA (reference sequence).

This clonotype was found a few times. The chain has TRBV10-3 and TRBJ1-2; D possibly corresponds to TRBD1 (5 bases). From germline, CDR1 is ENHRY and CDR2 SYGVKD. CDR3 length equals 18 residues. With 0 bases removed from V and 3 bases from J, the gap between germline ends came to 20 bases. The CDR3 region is CAISESNLARGGYYGYTF. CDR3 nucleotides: TGTGCCATCAGTGAGTCAAACCTAGCCCGGGGGGGATACTATGGCTACACCTTC.

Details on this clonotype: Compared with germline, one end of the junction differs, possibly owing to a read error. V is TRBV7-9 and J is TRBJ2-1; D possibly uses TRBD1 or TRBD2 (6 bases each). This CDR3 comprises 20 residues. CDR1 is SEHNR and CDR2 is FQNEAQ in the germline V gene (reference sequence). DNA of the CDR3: TGTGCCGGCAGCACTTATCCCTATGGGGGGCCAGACTCTCCATACAATGAGCAGTTCTTC. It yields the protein CAGSTYPYGGPDSPYNEQFF.